This T cell receptor beta chain emerged from a study of blood T cell repertoires in COVID-19. The wider study: From the United States, Italy and Spain came samples of acute and convalescent COVID-19. T cells, B-cell-depleted T cells, or PBMCs supplied cDNA or gDNA.

Source study methods: The authors estimated nucleated cell counts from reference gene primer amplification. Sequenced by immunoSEQ multiplex PCR; TCRdb stores in-frame clones only, minus some. V and J calls and clone size come straight from that table; D and trimming were deduced from the DNA. The table includes about 150,000 clones, roughly 80% detected once. The J segment lost 8 bases and the V segment lost 6 bases, leaving 10 bases of the junction unmatched. The germline CDR1 and CDR2 sequences are MNHEY and SMNVEV (reference sequence). This CDR3 comprises 15 residues. Material: peripheral blood. This clonotype was sampled from a man older than 75 with acute or convalescent COVID-19. The chain couples TRBV27 to TRBJ2-2, with TRBD1 identical over 9 bases. The CDR3 loop reads CASRLPGQGEGELFF. The DNA for the CDR3 is TGTGCCAGCAGACTACCGGGACAGGGAGAAGGGGAGCTGTTTTTT.